The subject of this entry is one T cell receptor (beta chain). Its antigen is not known. This specimen comes from a study of identical twins. General study points: Abundant beta clonotypes from cord blood bore fewer insertions; memory repertoires lacked this pattern. The authors drew conclusions from cross-sectional statistical analysis rather than following the same donors.

Each cDNA held unique molecular identifiers, and template switching gave it a universal primer site. TCRdb reanalysed the 5' RACE reads using MiXCR and keeps one entry per CDR3 protein. The table shows some 1,700,000 distinct CDR3 sequences, with less than 35% occurring only once. V was trimmed by 5 bases and J by 2 bases, leaving 16 bases between them. The CDR3 extends over 15 amino acids. Germline V gene data show CDR1 as MNHEY and CDR2 as SMNVEV (reference sequence). This receptor was obtained from a newborn girl in good health. The chain combines TRBV27 with TRBJ2-7; a possible D gene is TRBD1 (6 bases). Input material: cord blood. CDR3 sequence reads: CASSPLWTEPYEQYF. The CDR3 DNA reads as TGTGCCAGCAGTCCCCTATGGACAGAACCCTACGAGCAGTACTTC.